The entry that follows covers one TCR beta chain sequence. Its antigen remains unidentified. These data come from a study of Ad26.COV2.S vaccination and SARS-CoV-2 variants. About the research overall: It was the COV1001 Ad26.COV2.S trial arm that included the donor. Study-level points and caveats: From the TCR breadth and depth analyses, total T cell responses may have been underestimated. Vaccinees displayed broader spike-specific TCR repertoires than placebo recipients. Marked by substantial breadth, spike-specific CD8+ and CD4+ T cell responses were reportedly seen after vaccination.

Sequenced by immunoSEQ multiplex PCR; TCRdb stores in-frame clones only, minus some. This table holds approximately 300,000 clones, around 83% found once. Described treatment: around 19 received Ad26.COV2.S at low or high dose, single or two shots; roughly five received placebo; per-sample allocation not given. Sampling happened 63 days after the first vaccine or placebo injection. The material sequenced was peripheral blood, taken in a trial of Ad26.COV2.S vaccine versus placebo. The receptor was derived from a person aged 18-65 years who received the Ad26.COV2.S COVID-19 vaccine or a placebo.

This chain's CDR3 is CASSYRLVPTEAFF. The DNA for the CDR3 is TGTGCCAGCAGTTACCGGTTGGTTCCCACTGAAGCTTTCTTT. V usage is TRBV6-2 or TRBV6-3 and J usage is TRBJ1-1; no reliable D call. Trimming removed 2 bases from V and 4 bases from J, with 11 bases in between. Germline-derived CDR1 and CDR2 are MNHEY and SVGEGT. The CDR3 has 14 amino acids.